The next 25 T cell receptor beta chains were all read from a single sample in a study of cytomegalovirus exposure and HLA in healthy donors. Data came from immunoSEQ multiplex PCR; TCRdb stores just in-frame clones and leaves some out. Seen here are 200,000 or so clones, 80% to 90% observed once, and the top ten hold 1.5% to 2.5%. The sequenced sample consisted of PBMCs. These TCRs come from a young woman in good health and CMV-seropositive.

This clone has more than one count but fewer than ten. The CDR3 coding sequence is TGTGCCAGCAGCTTTGAGTGGGACAACGGGGAGACCCAGTACTTC. Its protein is CASSFEWDNGETQYF. V and J are TRBV7-2 and TRBJ2-5; maybe TRBD1 (6 bases). The CDR3 runs 15 residues. CDR1 SGHTA and CDR2 FQGNSA come from the germline V gene. V gave up 3 bases and J gave up 5 bases, with 16 bases separating them.

The rearrangement links TRBV29-1 to TRBJ2-1; 9 bases match TRBD2. V lost 7 bases and J lost 3; bases outside the gene matches: 7. CDR3 length: 14 residues. Looked up from germline, CDR1 is SQVTM and CDR2 is ANQGSEA. Written as DNA, the CDR3 is TGCAGCGGTGTTAGCGGGAGCTTCTACAATGAGCAGTTCTTC. It translates to CSGVSGSFYNEQFF.

This rearrangement joins TRBV6-4 to TRBJ2-2, with 13 bases aligning to TRBD2. Germline loops: CDR1 MRHNA, CDR2 SNTAGT. V was clipped by 8 bases and J by 4 bases; unmatched bases: 4. The CDR3 has 15 amino acids. This CDR3 is CASGTSGTSTGELFF. In DNA form, the CDR3 reads TGTGCCAGCGGGACTAGCGGGACTTCCACCGGGGAGCTGTTTTTT.

The chain is built from TRBV18 and TRBJ2-1; TRBD2 matches at 13 bases. This CDR3 contains 16 residues. Trimming cost V 3 bases and J 2 bases; bases outside gene matches: 1. CDR1 and CDR2 (germline): KGHSH, LQKENI. The CDR3 DNA reads as TGTGCCAGCTCACCCGGGACTAGCGGGGCCTACAATGAGCAGTTCTTC. It translates to CASSPGTSGAYNEQFF.

V is TRBV9 and J is TRBJ1-2; D may be TRBD1 (5 bases). Germline assignment: CDR1 SGDLS and CDR2 YYNGEE. V lost 3 bases to trimming and J lost 8 bases, with 14 bases between them. This CDR3 comprises 13 residues. The CDR3 nucleotides are TGTGCCAGCAGCGAGCAGGGAAGGGGAGGCTACACCTTC. Translated: CASSEQGRGGYTF.

This clone was observed once. V usage is TRBV29-1 and J usage is TRBJ2-1; TRBD2 aligns across 10 bases. V trimming: 2 bases; J trimming: 9 bases; junction bases outside the gene matches: 16. Germline assignment: CDR1 SQVTM and CDR2 ANQGSEA. This CDR3 is 17 amino acids long. The CDR3 sequence is CSVEHALAGKNGGEQFF. In DNA form, the CDR3 reads TGCAGCGTTGAACACGCACTAGCGGGAAAGAACGGCGGTGAGCAGTTCTTC.

The rearrangement uses TRBV29-1 and TRBJ2-1; TRBD2 aligns across 11 bases. V trimming: 4 bases; J trimming: 8 bases; junction bases outside the gene matches: 10. Germline-derived CDR1 and CDR2 are SQVTM and ANQGSEA. The CDR3 is 15 amino acids. The chain's CDR3 is CSVVQATSGNYEQFF. As DNA, the CDR3 is TGCAGCGTTGTTCAGGCGACTAGCGGGAATTATGAGCAGTTCTTC.

The chain links TRBV6-5 to TRBJ2-1; 7 positions match TRBD2. The CDR3 runs 15 residues. V gave up 7 bases and J gave up 6 bases; unmatched junction bases: 12. Germline CDR1 MNHEY, CDR2 SVGAGI. DNA of the CDR3: TGTGCCAGCACCCGAGGGCTAGCGGAAGTCAATGAGCAGTTCTTC. Residues: CASTRGLAEVNEQFF.

The J gene is TRBJ1-2, the V gene TRBV27, with 12 bases fitting TRBD1. Germline CDR1 MNHEY, CDR2 SMNVEV (reference sequence). The V gene end was trimmed by 5 bases and the J gene end by 4 bases; junction bases not matched to a gene: 5. CDR3 length: 15 amino acids. For the CDR3, the DNA is TGTGCCAGCAGTCTCGGGACAGGGGGCACCTATGGCTACACCTTC. Translated: CASSLGTGGTYGYTF.

The table lists this clone with a few counts. The V gene is TRBV10-1, the J gene TRBJ2-7, with 7 bases fitting TRBD2. The CDR3 has 16 amino acids. V dropped 0 bases and J dropped 3; count of bases not matched to a gene: 8. Germline V CDR1 and CDR2: WNHNN, SYGVQD (reference sequence). This chain's CDR3 is CASSESGGDRNYEQYF. As DNA, the CDR3 is TGCGCCAGCAGTGAGTCTGGGGGGGATCGGAACTACGAGCAGTACTTC.

J is TRBJ2-7 and V is TRBV28, with 9 bases that match TRBD2. The CDR3 spans 14 residues. V lost 8 bases, J lost 0 bases, and 5 bases stayed unmatched. Germline-derived CDR1 and CDR2 are MDHEN and SYDVKM. The CDR3 sequence: CASQGLATSYEQYF. CDR3 sequence (DNA): TGTGCCAGCCAAGGACTAGCGACCTCCTACGAGCAGTACTTC.

Notes on this clone: This specimen includes other DNA sequences encoding the same CDR3. This sequence joins TRBV9 and TRBJ2-3; the D is unclear. V lost 0 bases and J 0 bases, leaving 8 bases between the germline ends. The length of the CDR3 is 15 residues. Germline CDR1 reads SGDLS; CDR2 reads YYNGEE. CDR3 DNA sequence: TGTGCCAGCAGCGTAGATAGCTCGAGCACAGATACGCAGTATTTT. Amino acids: CASSVDSSSTDTQYF.

The chain joins TRBV4-1 to TRBJ1-5, with 8 bases matching TRBD1. With 0 bases clipped from V and 4 bases from J, the junction kept 5 bases outside the gene matches. Per germline, CDR1 MGHRA and CDR2 YSYEKL. This CDR3 region has 16 residues. CDR3 in amino acids: CASSQDYHRGNQPQHF. The CDR3 region has the DNA TGCGCCAGCAGCCAAGATTATCACAGGGGGAATCAGCCCCAGCATTTT.

The chain is built from TRBV11-2 and TRBJ2-1; 11 bases align to TRBD2. CDR3 length: 17 amino acids. Trimming at V came to 5 bases and at J to 4 bases, leaving 10 bases not matched to a gene. From germline, CDR1 is SGHAT and CDR2 FQNNGV. CDR3 nucleotides: TGTGCCAGCAGCCCGCTAGCCGGGACTAGCGGATACAATGAGCAGTTCTTC. As protein: CASSPLAGTSGYNEQFF.

This chain connects TRBV4-1 to TRBJ1-4; D unresolved. V was pared by 1 base and J by 10 bases, with 16 bases between. Germline CDR1 MGHRA, CDR2 YSYEKL. The CDR3 is 15 residues long. The CDR3 coding sequence is TGCGCCAGCAGCCAAGTTGGCACGGATAGCGGAAAACTGTTTTTT. Protein: CASSQVGTDSGKLFF.

The chain combines TRBV7-8 with TRBJ1-5; TRBD1 matches 10 bases. The CDR3 loop spans 14 amino acids. Germline CDR1 is SGHVS and CDR2 is FQNEAQ. Trimming cost V 3 bases and J 7 bases; bases outside gene matches: 3. The CDR3 spells CASSFGTGEQPQHF. DNA of the CDR3: TGTGCCAGCAGCTTCGGGACAGGGGAGCAGCCCCAGCATTTT. The variable domain in full, with the rest retrieved from reference TRBV7-8 and TRBJ1-5, is GAGVSQSPRYKVAKRGQDVALRCDPISGHVSLFWYQQALGQGPEFLTYFQNEAQLDKSGLPSDRFFAERPEGSVSTLKIQRTQQEDSAVYLCASSFGTGEQPQHFGDGTRLSIL.

This sequence joins TRBV5-8 and TRBJ1-1, with D uncertain. The CDR3 consists of 13 residues. Germline lookup yields CDR1 SGHTS and CDR2 YDEGEE. The germline V and J ends were trimmed by 2 bases and 5 bases, with 10 bases remaining between them. The CDR3 sequence is CASSFGSGTEAFF. In DNA, the CDR3 is TGTGCCAGCAGCTTCGGGAGTGGGACTGAAGCTTTCTTT.

This chain connects TRBV19 to TRBJ2-7; the match to TRBD1 covers 10 bases. The CDR3 sequence is 13 residues long. V was clipped by 4 bases and J by 5 bases; unmatched bases: 2. Germline V CDR1 and CDR2: LNHDA, SQIVND (reference sequence). For the CDR3, the DNA is TGTGCCAGTAGTACGGGACAGGGGAACGAGCAGTACTTC. Translation gives CASSTGQGNEQYF.

The V and J genes are TRBV5-1 and TRBJ1-1; D is ambiguous. V lost 4 bases, J lost 3 bases, and 10 bases lay in between. The CDR3 is 13 amino acids. Germline lookup yields CDR1 SGHRS and CDR2 YFSETQ. CDR3 DNA: TGCGCCAGCAGCCCATCGGCGGACACTGAAGCTTTCTTT. Its translation: CASSPSADTEAFF.

This clone was seen once. The chain carries TRBV5-4 and TRBJ2-7; D is unclear. V was cut by 4 bases and J by 6 bases, with 11 bases left in between. CDR1 and CDR2 from the germline V gene are SGHNT and YYREEE (reference sequence). This CDR3 comprises 12 residues. The CDR3 DNA is TGTGCCAGCAGCGTAGCCAACGGCGAGCAGTACTTC. It codes for CASSVANGEQYF.

V usage is TRBV27 and J usage is TRBJ2-1; no clear D gene. CDR3 length equals 18 residues. V was cut by 0 bases and J by 0 bases, with 15 bases left in between. Germline lookup yields CDR1 MNHEY and CDR2 SMNVEV (reference sequence). The CDR3 DNA is TGTGCCAGCAGTTTATCCCCTTCTGGTGGCCGCTCCTACAATGAGCAGTTCTTC. Translating it yields CASSLSPSGGRSYNEQFF.

The chain carries TRBV15 and TRBJ1-5; D ambiguous. The V and J ends lost 6 bases and 2 bases respectively, with 8 bases between them. The CDR3 runs to 13 residues. The germline V gene encodes CDR1 LNHNV and CDR2 YYDKDF (reference sequence). CDR3 DNA sequence: TGTGCCACCAGACTGCGGGGCAATCAGCCCCAGCATTTT. It specifies CATRLRGNQPQHF. Full variable domain (outside the CDR3, taken from reference TRBV15 and TRBJ1-5): DAMVIQNPRYQVTQFGKPVTLSCSQTLNHNVMYWYQQKSSQAPKLLFHYYDKDFNNEADTPDNFQSRRPNTSFCFLDIRSPGLGDTAMYLCATRLRGNQPQHFGDGTRLSIL.

As DNA, the CDR3 is TGTGCCAGCAGGCGTGCTGGGGCCAACGTCCTGACTTTC. It yields the protein CASRRAGANVLTF. The chain combines TRBV28 with TRBJ2-6; no reliable D call. Trimming took off 6 bases at V and 2 bases at J, with 5 bases between the two ends. Germline V gene lookup returns CDR1 MDHEN and CDR2 SYDVKM. The CDR3 has 13 residues.

This chain joins TRBV6-6 and TRBJ2-5; tentatively, D is TRBD2 (5 bases). V shed 3 bases and J shed 1 base, with 9 bases lying between them. Germline lookup yields CDR1 MNHNY and CDR2 SVGAGI (reference sequence). The CDR3 spans 14 residues. CDR3 sequence reads: CASSYVLAQETQYF. CDR3 nucleotide sequence: TGTGCCAGCAGTTATGTCCTAGCCCAAGAGACCCAGTACTTC.

The chain uses TRBV2 and TRBJ1-1; maybe TRBD1 (6 bases). Trimming stripped 7 bases from V and 1 base from J, with 13 bases between. The CDR3 length is 14 residues. Germline values: CDR1 SNHLY, CDR2 FYNNEI. CDR3 in amino acids: CASTMDRPNTEAFF. The CDR3 bases are TGTGCCAGCACTATGGACAGACCGAACACTGAAGCTTTCTTT.